The rows below give T cell receptor beta chains drawn from one sample of a study of blood T cell repertoires in COVID-19. Generated by immunoSEQ multiplex PCR, the TCRdb table keeps only in-frame clones and is missing some. The sample includes 200,000 to 300,000 clones, 80% to 90% of them seen just once. Sequences were obtained from peripheral blood. These receptors were obtained from a woman aged 80 or over with COVID-19, enrolled during active disease. Both conserved end residues are part of each CDR3.

V gene	CDR3 length	J gene	CDR3 protein
TRBV7-3	14	TRBJ2-3	CASSLTGAADTQYF
TRBV13	11	TRBJ1-2	CASAGGYGYTF
TRBV19	17	TRBJ1-2	CASRTGTGGTSNYGYTF
TRBV18	14	TRBJ2-7	CASSPGQGPYEQYF
TRBV5-5	15	TRBJ1-5	CASSRGTVNGQPQHF
TRBV11-2	16	TRBJ1-6	CASSSRVETMGSPLHF
TRBV3-1/TRBV3-2	14	TRBJ1-1	CASSLREGMTEAFF
TRBV28	14	TRBJ2-3	CASSLAGGGDTQYF
TRBV3-1/TRBV3-2	14	TRBJ2-7	CASSQWATFYEQYF
TRBV15	14	TRBJ1-2	CATSRDERNYGYTF
TRBV7-3	14	TRBJ2-7	CASSARQMSYEQYF
TRBV19	15	TRBJ1-2	CASSPQGGQAYGYTF
TRBV5-1	15	TRBJ1-1	CASSSGVRGITEAFF
TRBV4-3	13	TRBJ2-3	CASSLSITDTQYF